The 22 T cell receptor beta chains in this list originate from one sample, sequenced in a study of blood T cell repertoires in COVID-19. Assay used: immunoSEQ multiplex PCR; TCRdb lists only in-frame clones, some missing. This table has under 200,000 clones, about four fifths appearing once. Material: peripheral blood. These receptors came from a man between 65 and 80 years old with active or convalescent COVID-19.

The chain employs TRBV12-3 or TRBV12-4 and TRBJ2-3; D possibly corresponds to TRBD1 (5 bases). Trimming shortened V by 4 bases and J by 3 bases, and 8 bases separated the two germline ends. This CDR3 is built from 13 residues. CDR3 in DNA: TGTGCCAGCAGTTGGTCAGGGACAGATACGCAGTATTTT. It codes for CASSWSGTDTQYF.

Remarks on this clone: This sample includes further DNA sequences coding for the same CDR3. The V gene is TRBV5-1, the J gene TRBJ2-1; perhaps TRBD1 as D (5 bases). CDR1 is SGHRS and CDR2 is YFSETQ in the germline V gene. The CDR3 contains 15 residues. Trimming removed 2 bases at V and 4 bases at J, with 13 bases between. The CDR3 region is CASSLTGSSYNEQFF. CDR3 sequence (DNA): TGCGCCAGCAGCTTAACAGGTTCATCTTACAATGAGCAGTTCTTC.

The chain couples TRBV6-2 or TRBV6-3 to TRBJ1-5; 9 bases align to TRBD1. The CDR3 contains 14 residues. Germline trimming cut 4 bases from V and 6 bases from J; bases unmatched to any gene: 4. Germline CDR1 is MNHEY and CDR2 is SVGEGT. The DNA for the CDR3 is TGTGCCAGCAGTTCCGGGACAGGGTTTCAGCCCCAGCATTTT. Translated, it gives CASSSGTGFQPQHF.

The chain employs TRBV23-1 and TRBJ1-1; weak D call: TRBD1 (6 bases). TRBV23-1 is marked as an open reading frame, function uncertain. There are 15 residues in the CDR3. With 9 bases removed from V and 3 bases from J, the gap between germline ends came to 20 bases. The CDR3 DNA is TGCGCCAGATCAAGACAGGCGGGCACGGACACTGAAGCTTTCTTT. Protein: CARSRQAGTDTEAFF.

The rearrangement links TRBV28 to TRBJ1-2; 10 bases are a match to TRBD1. With 2 bases clipped from V and 4 bases from J, the junction kept 10 bases outside the gene matches. Germline V gene lookup returns CDR1 MDHEN and CDR2 SYDVKM. This CDR3 has 17 amino acids. The CDR3 nucleotides are TGTGCCAGCAGTTTACCAGTCCCGGGACAGGGGCCCTATGGCTACACCTTC. Translated: CASSLPVPGQGPYGYTF.

The chain links TRBV19 to TRBJ2-5; 7 nucleotides align to TRBD2. J was trimmed by 7 bases and V by 9 bases; bases with no gene match: 8. Germline CDR1 LNHDA, CDR2 SQIVND (reference sequence). The CDR3 sequence is 12 residues long. In DNA form, the CDR3 reads TGTGCCAGCGGGGGGATCCCGGGGACCCAGTACTTC. As protein: CASGGIPGTQYF. Full variable domain (rest looked up from reference TRBV19 and TRBJ2-5): DGGITQSPKYLFRKEGQNVTLSCEQNLNHDAMYWYRQDPGQGLRLIYYSQIVNDFQKGDIAEGYSVSREKKESFPLTVTSAQKNPTAFYLCASGGIPGTQYFGPGTRLLVL.

This chain links TRBV5-6 with TRBJ1-2; TRBD1 agrees at 7 bases. The CDR3 is made up of 16 amino acids. Germline V lookup: CDR1 SGHDT, CDR2 YYEEEE. V shed 0 bases, J shed 3 bases, and the junction held 8 bases outside the gene matches. The CDR3, as DNA: TGTGCCAGCAGCTTGGGACAGGGATTGTTGTACTATGGCTACACCTTC. This codes for CASSLGQGLLYYGYTF.

The rearrangement uses TRBV10-2 and TRBJ2-1; D is uncertain. Germline CDR1 reads WSHSY; CDR2 reads SAAADI. The germline V and J ends were trimmed by 6 bases and 0 bases, with 6 bases remaining between them. CDR3 length: 13 amino acids. DNA of the CDR3: TGCGCCAGCAGAGCGAGCTCCTACAATGAGCAGTTCTTC. Its protein product is CASRASSYNEQFF.

The chain links TRBV10-3 to TRBJ1-2; 7 bases agree with TRBD1. The ends lost 2 bases at V and 4 bases at J; junction bases unmatched: 19. There are 19 residues in the CDR3. Germline-derived CDR1 and CDR2 are ENHRY and SYGVKD. The CDR3 coding sequence is TGTGCCATCAGTGAGGCCGGTTCCCCTAGGGGGCGTTCCTCCTATGGCTACACCTTC. As protein: CAISEAGSPRGRSSYGYTF.

This clone was seen once. V and J are TRBV7-8 and TRBJ2-7; tentative D call: TRBD2 (6 bases). The V and J ends lost 5 bases and 0 bases respectively, with 8 bases between them. The CDR3 covers 13 residues. CDR1 and CDR2 (germline): SGHVS, FQNEAQ. The chain's CDR3 is CASSGGSSYEQYF. CDR3 DNA sequence: TGTGCCAGCAGCGGAGGGAGCTCCTACGAGCAGTACTTC.

The J gene is TRBJ1-1, the V gene TRBV5-1, with D hard to call. Trimming cost V 2 bases and J 7 bases, with 12 bases left between them. Per the germline V gene, CDR1 is SGHRS and CDR2 is YFSETQ. CDR3 length equals 13 residues. CDR3 DNA: TGCGCCAGCAGCTTCTCCGGGGTGGGTGAAGCTTTCTTT. Its translation: CASSFSGVGEAFF. The full variable domain, in which reference TRBV5-1 and TRBJ1-1 provide the parts outside the CDR3, is KAGVTQTPRYLIKTRGQQVTLSCSPISGHRSVSWYQQTPGQGLQFLFEYFSETQRNKGNFPGRFSGRQFSNSRSEMNVSTLELGDSALYLCASSFSGVGEAFFGQGTRLTVV.

V and J are TRBV11-2 and TRBJ1-1; D call uncertain. V was clipped by 2 bases and J by 0 bases, with 4 bases between them. Germline V gives CDR1 SGHAT, CDR2 FQNNGV. The CDR3 extends over 13 amino acids. The CDR3 region has the DNA TGTGCCAGCAGCTTAAGCCTGAACACTGAAGCTTTCTTT. Its translation is CASSLSLNTEAFF. The full variable domain, in which reference TRBV11-2 and TRBJ1-1 provide the parts outside the CDR3, is EAGVAQSPRYKIIEKRQSVAFWCNPISGHATLYWYQQILGQGPKLLIQFQNNGVVDDSQLPKDRFSAERLKGVDSTLKIQPAKLEDSAVYLCASSLSLNTEAFFGQGTRLTVV.

This clone turned up a few times. V is TRBV7-9 and J is TRBJ2-2; D unresolved. Germline V gene data show CDR1 as SEHNR and CDR2 as FQNEAQ (reference sequence). The CDR3 contains 13 residues. V lost 6 bases to trimming and J lost 5 bases, with 10 bases between them. The CDR3 coding sequence is TGTGCCAGCAGTTCGACTTTGACCGGGGAGCTGTTTTTT. Its translation is CASSSTLTGELFF.

This clone was detected a few times. The rearrangement joins TRBV20-1 to TRBJ1-2, with D maybe TRBD1 (5 bases). The CDR3 sequence is 12 residues long. V shed 3 bases and J shed 3 bases, with 8 bases lying between them. CDR1 and CDR2 from the germline V gene are DFQATT and SNEGSKA (reference sequence). The CDR3 loop is CSASKQDYGYTF. The DNA of the CDR3 is TGCAGTGCTAGTAAACAGGACTATGGCTACACCTTC.

The rearrangement joins TRBV18 to TRBJ1-4; unclear D gene. V lost 3 bases, J lost 0 bases, and 8 bases lay in between. Germline CDR1 reads KGHSH; CDR2 reads LQKENI. The CDR3 totals 15 residues. For the CDR3, the DNA is TGTGCCAGCTCACCGAGGGTGACAACTAATGAAAAACTGTTTTTT. Translation gives CASSPRVTTNEKLFF.

The CDR3, as DNA: TGTGCCACCAGCAGAGGCCCCGGGGGTAGTCCCCCCTACGAGCAGTACTTC. This gives the protein CATSRGPGGSPPYEQYF. V is TRBV15 and J is TRBJ2-7, with TRBD2 as a possible D gene (6 bases). V was pared by 1 base and J by 2 bases, with 18 bases between. This CDR3 spans 17 amino acids. Germline CDR1 and CDR2: LNHNV and YYDKDF (reference sequence).

This sequence joins TRBV21-1 and TRBJ1-5; the listed D gene, TRBD1, was not tested against the DNA. TRBV21-1 represents a pseudogene. This CDR3 is 19 amino acids long. The CDR3 loop reads CASSNSGDRGSYYPQPQHF. The CDR3 bases are TGTGCCAGCAGCAATTCGGGAGACAGGGGTTCTTACTATCCGCAGCCCCAGCATTTT.

The CDR3 DNA reads as TGTGCCAGCAGTCAAACTACTCCTGGGGCCAACGTCCTGACTTTC. Translating it yields CASSQTTPGANVLTF. The J gene is TRBJ2-6, the V gene TRBV6-2 or TRBV6-3; D remains unclear. In germline, CDR1 is MNHEY, CDR2 SVGEGT. Trimming pared 5 bases from V and 2 bases from J, leaving 10 bases between. CDR3 length: 15 residues.

The chain recombines TRBV29-1 with TRBJ2-3, with a weak D call TRBD2 (5 bases). The ends were cut back, 2 bases at V and 3 bases at J, with 15 bases in the middle. Germline loops: CDR1 SQVTM, CDR2 ANQGSEA. This CDR3 is 15 amino acids long. The CDR3 region has the DNA TGCAGCGTTGAATTGCATTCCCGAGGGACAGATACGCAGTATTTT. This gives the protein CSVELHSRGTDTQYF.

This chain joins TRBV4-2 and TRBJ1-3, with 10 bases fitting TRBD1. The J segment lost 0 bases and the V segment lost 0 bases, leaving 5 bases of the junction unmatched. Germline lookup yields CDR1 LGHNA and CDR2 YNFKEQ. This CDR3 is built from 18 residues. The CDR3 nucleotides read TGTGCCAGCAGCCAAGAGGGACAGGGGCAATACTCTGGAAACACCATATATTTT. As protein: CASSQEGQGQYSGNTIYF.

This clone was detected once. This chain links TRBV11-2 with TRBJ1-2, with 7 bases fitting TRBD1. The CDR3 totals 15 residues. Germline lookup yields CDR1 SGHAT and CDR2 FQNNGV. With V trimmed by 5 bases and J by 4 bases, 10 bases remained unmatched. The chain's CDR3 is CASSRDREPPYGYTF. The CDR3 coding sequence is TGTGCCAGCAGCCGCGACAGGGAGCCTCCCTATGGCTACACCTTC. The complete variable domain, with remaining parts taken from reference TRBV11-2 and TRBJ1-2, reads EAGVAQSPRYKIIEKRQSVAFWCNPISGHATLYWYQQILGQGPKLLIQFQNNGVVDDSQLPKDRFSAERLKGVDSTLKIQPAKLEDSAVYLCASSRDREPPYGYTFGSGTRLTVV.

The chain links TRBV5-1 to TRBJ2-3; D unclear. Germline-derived CDR1 and CDR2 are SGHRS and YFSETQ. This CDR3 has 15 residues. V shed 0 bases and J shed 4 bases, with 12 bases lying between them. CDR3 DNA sequence: TGCGCCAGCAGCTTGGTCGGAGCCCTCGCAGATACGCAGTATTTT. As protein: CASSLVGALADTQYF.